These 14 T cell receptor beta chains originate from one sample sequenced in a study of shared clonotypes between healthy human individuals. Assay used: immunoSEQ multiplex PCR; TCRdb lists only in-frame clones, some missing. The sample includes 2 million to 2.5 million clones, about 95% of them seen just once. The sample was naive CD4+ T cells sorted from blood. Indicated subset: CD45RA+ positively selected. The receptors come from a man between 18 and 35 years old in good health.

To note about this clone: This CDR3 is also generated by other DNA sequences in the sample. The chain combines TRBV5-6 with TRBJ1-2; possible D gene TRBD1, 5 bases. Germline V gene data show CDR1 as SGHDT and CDR2 as YYEEEE. The CDR3 consists of 14 residues. V lost 3 bases, J lost 2 bases, and 11 bases lay in between. The CDR3 coding sequence is TGTGCCAGCAGCTCCGGGACGGGGAACTATGGCTACACCTTC. This encodes CASSSGTGNYGYTF.

This clone was seen a few times. Different DNA sequences within this sample yield the same CDR3. The chain is built from TRBV5-1 and TRBJ2-1; 12 positions match TRBD2. This CDR3 is built from 15 residues. Trimming removed 4 bases from V and 4 bases from J; junction bases left unmatched: 3. Per germline, CDR1 SGHRS and CDR2 YFSETQ. DNA of the CDR3: TGCGCCAGCAGCCCAACTAGCGGGGGGTACAATGAGCAGTTCTTC. This encodes CASSPTSGGYNEQFF.

This chain links TRBV9 with TRBJ2-5, with D hard to call. This CDR3 is 13 amino acids long. The V end was cut by 8 bases, the J end by 1 base, with 12 bases between. The germline V gene has CDR1 SGDLS and CDR2 YYNGEE. The CDR3 sequence: CASSLGFQETQYF. In DNA, the CDR3 is TGTGCCAGTAGCCTGGGGTTCCAAGAGACCCAGTACTTC.

This clone has just one count. The chain joins TRBV2 to TRBJ2-7, with TRBD1 identical over 10 bases. The CDR3 covers 15 residues. After removal of 5 bases from V and 2 bases from J, the junction contained 6 bases not matched to a gene. Germline V gene data show CDR1 as SNHLY and CDR2 as FYNNEI. CDR3 sequence reads: CASSLGQGGAYEQYF. CDR3 DNA sequence: TGTGCCAGCAGTCTCGGACAGGGGGGTGCCTACGAGCAGTACTTC.

V usage is TRBV7-2 and J usage is TRBJ1-4; D gene uncertain. This CDR3 region has 15 residues. V lost 6 bases and J lost 7, with 18 bases in between. Germline values: CDR1 SGHTA, CDR2 FQGNSA. The CDR3 sequence is CASRTVAGMGEKLFF. The CDR3 bases are TGTGCCAGCAGAACGGTGGCCGGGATGGGTGAAAAACTGTTTTTT.

The chain recombines TRBV11-2 with TRBJ2-5; unclear D gene. The length of the CDR3 is 10 residues. Trimming cost V 6 bases and J 10 bases, with 9 bases left between them. Per the germline V gene, CDR1 is SGHAT and CDR2 is FQNNGV. This CDR3 reads CASSHRRQYF. The CDR3, as DNA: TGTGCCAGCAGTCATAGACGCCAGTACTTC.

The chain is built from TRBV7-2 and TRBJ1-5, with unresolved D. Germline V gene sequence: CDR1 SGHTA, CDR2 FQGNSA. V lost 1 base and J 11 bases, leaving 18 bases between the germline ends. CDR3 length: 15 amino acids. CDR3 protein: CASSLDRWQSGAQHF. DNA of the CDR3: TGTGCCAGCAGCTTAGATCGCTGGCAGTCAGGAGCCCAGCATTTT.

The chain uses TRBV7-6 and TRBJ2-1, with D uncertain. CDR1 is SGHVS and CDR2 is FNYEAQ in the germline V gene. The CDR3 has 16 amino acids. Trimming cost V 2 bases and J 7 bases, with 18 bases left between them. The CDR3 sequence: CASSLQGRLSVNEQFF. CDR3 bases: TGTGCCAGCAGCTTACAAGGCCGTCTCTCGGTGAATGAGCAGTTCTTC.

The chain joins TRBV2 to TRBJ1-5; D call uncertain. This CDR3 spans 13 amino acids. The V and J ends lost 4 bases and 4 bases respectively, with 8 bases between them. Per germline, CDR1 SNHLY and CDR2 FYNNEI. The CDR3 nucleotides are TGTGCCAGCAGTGCGGTTTGGAATCAGCCCCAGCATTTT. This codes for CASSAVWNQPQHF.

CDR3 amino acids: CATQEPPQAYGYTF. CDR3 nucleotides: TGTGCCACCCAGGAACCGCCCCAAGCTTATGGCTACACCTTC. V usage is TRBV28 and J usage is TRBJ1-2; D is undetermined. The CDR3 runs 14 residues. The germline V gene has CDR1 MDHEN and CDR2 SYDVKM. With 10 bases removed from V and 5 bases from J, the gap between germline ends came to 20 bases.

This chain links TRBV30 with TRBJ1-1; 8 nucleotides match TRBD1. CDR3 size: 16 residues. The trim removed 3 bases at V and 5 bases at J, leaving 14 bases unmatched. Germline CDR1 is GTSNPN and CDR2 is SVGIG (reference sequence). The CDR3 spells CAWRKRDRGGRTEAFF. As DNA, the CDR3 is TGTGCCTGGAGGAAACGAGACAGGGGTGGAAGAACTGAAGCTTTCTTT.

This clone was detected once. J is TRBJ2-3 and V is TRBV4-1, with D possibly called TRBD1 or TRBD2 (6 bases each). This CDR3 spans 16 amino acids. In germline, CDR1 is MGHRA, CDR2 YSYEKL. V was trimmed by 2 bases and J by 2 bases, leaving 14 bases between them. CDR3 loop: CASSQPGAQFTDTQYF. The CDR3, as DNA: TGCGCCAGCAGCCAACCGGGGGCCCAATTCACAGATACGCAGTATTTT.

The rearrangement links TRBV23-1 to TRBJ2-1; TRBD2 is a possible D gene (7 bases). TRBV23-1 is placed among ORFs of uncertain function. V was cut by 5 bases and J by 8 bases, with 19 bases left in between. The CDR3 is 15 residues long. The CDR3 DNA sequence: TGCGCCAGCAGTGGAGCGGGGACAAACTGGGATGAGCAGTTCTTC. Translating it yields CASSGAGTNWDEQFF.

In its sample, this clone was seen once. The chain couples TRBV28 to TRBJ1-5; D unresolved. V lost 3 bases and J 0 bases, leaving 9 bases between the germline ends. This CDR3 contains 15 residues. CDR1 and CDR2 from the germline V gene are MDHEN and SYDVKM. CDR3 in amino acids: CASSLIGYSNQPQHF. The CDR3 DNA follows: TGTGCCAGCAGTTTGATCGGATATAGCAATCAGCCCCAGCATTTT.